This entry lists 5 T cell receptor beta chains sequenced from one sample in a study of blood T cell repertoires in COVID-19. The repertoire was sequenced with immunoSEQ multiplex PCR; TCRdb's copy has only in-frame clones and lacks some. The data hold under 350,000 clones, with approximately 89% observed a single time. Input material: PBMCs or T cells enriched from blood (not recorded which). These receptors came from a woman younger than 35 who had recovered from COVID-19.

J is TRBJ1-2 and V is TRBV10-3; TRBD1 matches 9 bases. CDR1 is ENHRY and CDR2 is SYGVKD in the germline V gene. Germline trimming cut 6 bases from V and 5 bases from J; bases unmatched to any gene: 4. The CDR3 is made up of 13 amino acids. CDR3 sequence: CAIRADRGYGYTF. In nucleotides, the CDR3 is TGTGCCATCAGAGCGGACAGGGGATATGGCTACACCTTC.

There are a few counts of this clone. The rearrangement joins TRBV7-8 to TRBJ2-1; 9 nucleotides align to TRBD1. CDR1 SGHVS and CDR2 FQNEAQ come from the germline V gene. V gave up 8 bases and J gave up 6 bases; unmatched junction bases: 8. The CDR3 extends over 14 amino acids. The CDR3 loop reads CASLGQGTFNEQFF. The DNA of the CDR3 is TGTGCCAGCTTGGGACAGGGAACCTTCAATGAGCAGTTCTTC. Full variable domain (remainder filled in from reference TRBV7-8 and TRBJ2-1): GAGVSQSPRYKVAKRGQDVALRCDPISGHVSLFWYQQALGQGPEFLTYFQNEAQLDKSGLPSDRFFAERPEGSVSTLKIQRTQQEDSAVYLCASLGQGTFNEQFFGPGTRLTVL.

This chain links TRBV7-2 with TRBJ1-2; 7 nucleotides line up with TRBD1. The V gene's germline CDR1 is SGHTA and CDR2 FQGNSA. The CDR3 extends over 15 amino acids. V was clipped by 4 bases and J by 3 bases; unmatched bases: 8. The CDR3: CASSSNRGSYYGYTF. Written as DNA, the CDR3 is TGTGCCAGCAGCTCAAACAGGGGAAGCTACTATGGCTACACCTTC.

This clone was seen only once. The CDR3 DNA reads as TGTGCCAGCAGTGACACCAGCGCTATGAACACTGAAGCTTTCTTT. Translated, it gives CASSDTSAMNTEAFF. The gene calls are TRBV2 and TRBJ1-1; D is uncertain. The V and J ends lost 3 bases and 0 bases respectively, with 11 bases between them. The germline CDR1 and CDR2 sequences are SNHLY and FYNNEI. This CDR3 comprises 15 residues. Together with reference TRBV2 and TRBJ1-1, the CDR3 gives the full variable domain: EPEVTQTPSHQVTQMGQEVILRCVPISNHLYFYWYRQILGQKVEFLVSFYNNEISEKSEIFDDQFSVERPDGSNFTLKIRSTKLEDSAMYFCASSDTSAMNTEAFFGQGTRLTVV.

Of note for this clone: Distinct nucleotide sequences in the sample also encode this CDR3. The chain links TRBV7-8 to TRBJ1-2; 9 bases map to TRBD1. Germline CDR1 is SGHVS and CDR2 is FQNEAQ. The CDR3 is made up of 14 amino acids. V trimming: 5 bases; J trimming: 1 base; junction bases outside the gene matches: 2. The CDR3 DNA follows: TGTGCCAGCAGCGCGGACAGGGGTAACTATGGCTACACCTTC. Amino acid sequence: CASSADRGNYGYTF.